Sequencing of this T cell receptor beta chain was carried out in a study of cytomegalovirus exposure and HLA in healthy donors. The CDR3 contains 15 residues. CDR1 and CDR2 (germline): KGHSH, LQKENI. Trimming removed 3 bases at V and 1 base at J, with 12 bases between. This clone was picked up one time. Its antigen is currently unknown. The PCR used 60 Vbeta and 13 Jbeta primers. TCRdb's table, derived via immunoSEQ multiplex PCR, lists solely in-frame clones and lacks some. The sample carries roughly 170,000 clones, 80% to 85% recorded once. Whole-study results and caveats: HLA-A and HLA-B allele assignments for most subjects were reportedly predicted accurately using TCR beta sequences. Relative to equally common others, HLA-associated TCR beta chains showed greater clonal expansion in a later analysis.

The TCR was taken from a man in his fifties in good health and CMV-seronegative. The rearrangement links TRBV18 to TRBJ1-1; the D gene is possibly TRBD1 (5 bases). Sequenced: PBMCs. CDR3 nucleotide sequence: TGTGCCAGCTCACCTTCCATGGGGGGGAACACTGAAGCTTTCTTT. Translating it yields CASSPSMGGNTEAFF.